Given below is one TCR beta chain in context. This entry comes from a study of T cell changes during pregnancy in multiple sclerosis. Assay used: immunoSEQ multiplex PCR; TCRdb lists only in-frame clones, some missing. The repertoire holds approximately 58,000 clones, with about nine tenths as singletons. CDR3 length: 17 residues. Germline CDR1 and CDR2: SNHLY and FYNNEI. V gave up 4 bases and J gave up 2 bases; unmatched junction bases: 8. V gene TRBV2 combines with J gene TRBJ2-2; TRBD2 matches at 9 bases. The sequences come from peripheral blood, collected in the second trimester of pregnancy. The clonotype originates from a female donor with multiple sclerosis, enrolled in a pregnancy study. CDR3 protein: CASSGFAGGPNTGELFF. CDR3 coding DNA: TGTGCCAGCAGTGGTTTTGCGGGAGGGCCCAACACCGGGGAGCTGTTTTTT. The variable domain in full, completed from reference TRBV2 and TRBJ2-2, reads EPEVTQTPSHQVTQMGQEVILRCVPISNHLYFYWYRQILGQKVEFLVSFYNNEISEKSEIFDDQFSVERPDGSNFTLKIRSTKLEDSAMYFCASSGFAGGPNTGELFFGEGSRLTVL.